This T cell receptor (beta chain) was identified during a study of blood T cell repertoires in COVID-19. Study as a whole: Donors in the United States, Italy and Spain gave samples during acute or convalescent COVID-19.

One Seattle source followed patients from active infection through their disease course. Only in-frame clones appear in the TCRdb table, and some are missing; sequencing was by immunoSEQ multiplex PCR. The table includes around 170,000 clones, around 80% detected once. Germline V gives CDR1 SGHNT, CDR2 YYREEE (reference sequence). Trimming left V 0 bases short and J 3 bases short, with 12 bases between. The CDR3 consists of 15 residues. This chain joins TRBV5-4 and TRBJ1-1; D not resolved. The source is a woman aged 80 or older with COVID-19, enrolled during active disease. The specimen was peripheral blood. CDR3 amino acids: CASSLDPGSDTEAFF. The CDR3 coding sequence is TGTGCCAGCAGCTTGGACCCGGGGTCGGACACTGAAGCTTTCTTT.